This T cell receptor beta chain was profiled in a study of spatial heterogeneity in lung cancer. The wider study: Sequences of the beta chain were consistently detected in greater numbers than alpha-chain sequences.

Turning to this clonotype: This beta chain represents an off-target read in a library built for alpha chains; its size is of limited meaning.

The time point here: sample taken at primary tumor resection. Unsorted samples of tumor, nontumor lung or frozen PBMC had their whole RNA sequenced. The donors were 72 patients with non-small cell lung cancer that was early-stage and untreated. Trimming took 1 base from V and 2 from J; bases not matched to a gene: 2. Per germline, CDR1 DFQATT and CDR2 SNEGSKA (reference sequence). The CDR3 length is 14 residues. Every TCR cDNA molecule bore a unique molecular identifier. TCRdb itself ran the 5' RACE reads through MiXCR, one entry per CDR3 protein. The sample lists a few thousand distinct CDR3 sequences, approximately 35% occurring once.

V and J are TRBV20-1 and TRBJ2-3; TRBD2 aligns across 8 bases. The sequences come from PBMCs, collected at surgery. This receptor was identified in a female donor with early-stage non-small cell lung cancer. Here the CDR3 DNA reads TGCAGTGCTAGAGTAGCGGGGTTCACAGATACGCAGTATTTT. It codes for CSARVAGFTDTQYF.